This is a list of T cell receptor beta chains from one sample in a study of blood T cells in healthy people across ages. TCRdb reprocessed the 5' RACE reads via MiXCR and lists one record per CDR3 protein. The sample yields more than 700,000 distinct CDR3 sequences, less than 60% seen once. The material sequenced was blood. These receptors came from a man of 80 years or more in good health. The CDR3 runs from the conserved cysteine through the conserved F or W. Each record gives: J gene, V gene, CDR3 protein.

>TRBJ1-6|TRBV12-3/TRBV12-4
CASSEDRGESPLHF
>TRBJ2-5|TRBV11-2
CASSLSVGLGETQYF
>TRBJ2-1|TRBV5-5
CASSGRTSGRANEQFF
>TRBJ2-7|TRBV2
CASSGANEQYF
>TRBJ2-2|TRBV25-1
CASSSDSHPTPGELFF
>TRBJ2-3|TRBV18
CASSPGGGLTDTQYF
>TRBJ2-2|TRBV7-2
CASSPRGARSTGELFF
>TRBJ2-1|TRBV28
CASSPTGKSTGRDYNEQFF
>-|TRBV20-1
CSGTSKSYEQYF
>TRBJ2-3|TRBV10-3
CAISDSVAGGTDTQYF
>TRBJ2-5|TRBV28
CASTITSGVEETQYF